This T cell receptor beta chain derives from a study of cytomegalovirus exposure and HLA in healthy donors. Study background: The 650 to 850 first-cohort repertoires and the 130 or so validation repertoires shared the same platform, a later analysis reported. Study-level findings and limits: Cytomegalovirus-associated status was assigned to more than 150 TCR beta chains. Rarity characterized most TCR sequences, yet some public TCRs appeared in many donors.

Note on this clone: The target antigen is unknown.

CDR1 is SGHTA and CDR2 is FQGNSA in the germline V gene. V gave up 5 bases and J gave up 7 bases; unmatched junction bases: 5. This CDR3 region has 15 residues. The donors were members of the validation cohort comprising approximately 110 subjects, separate from the roughly 670-subject first cohort. The assay was immunoSEQ multiplex PCR, and TCRdb's table has in-frame clones only and misses some. The sample lists about 150,000 clones; approximately 93% were seen once. The sequenced sample was PBMCs. This TCR was sampled from a man aged 18 to 29 in good health and CMV-seronegative. The J gene is TRBJ2-1, the V gene TRBV7-2, with 13 bases identical to TRBD2. CDR3 DNA: TGTGCCAGCAGCCTACGGACTAGCGGGAGAAATGAGCAGTTCTTC. Translation gives CASSLRTSGRNEQFF.